Here is one TCR beta chain with its context. This CDR3 spans 15 amino acids. The V end lost 1 base, the J end lost 3 bases, and 15 bases lay between the germline ends. The V gene's germline CDR1 is GTSNPN and CDR2 SVGIG (reference sequence). This entry is derived from a study of shared clonotypes between healthy human individuals. TCRdb's copy holds only in-frame clones and misses some; the assay was immunoSEQ multiplex PCR. The sample has fewer than 3 million clones; 92% are singletons. Splitting the CD4+ cells yielded a CD45RA+ naive subset and a CD45RA-negative memory subset. The clonotype was recovered from a man younger than 35 in good health. Some clones in this sample may be carry-over from other donors' samples. This chain uses TRBV30 with TRBJ1-1; possibly TRBD1 for D (6 bases). The sequencing sample was made of naive CD4+ T cells from PBMCs. Subset specified: CD45RA+ positively selected. The CDR3 loop is CAWSDTLRGDTEAFF. The CDR3 DNA reads TGTGCCTGGAGTGACACCCTTAGGGGGGACACTGAAGCTTTCTTT.